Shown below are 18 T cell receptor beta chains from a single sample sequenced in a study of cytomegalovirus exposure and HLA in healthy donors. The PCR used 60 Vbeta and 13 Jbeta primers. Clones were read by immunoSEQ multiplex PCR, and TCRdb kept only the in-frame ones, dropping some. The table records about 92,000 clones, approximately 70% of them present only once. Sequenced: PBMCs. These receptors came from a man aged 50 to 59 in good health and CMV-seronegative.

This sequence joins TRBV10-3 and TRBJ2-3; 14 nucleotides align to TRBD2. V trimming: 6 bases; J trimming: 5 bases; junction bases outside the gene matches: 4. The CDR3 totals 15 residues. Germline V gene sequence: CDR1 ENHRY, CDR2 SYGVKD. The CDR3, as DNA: TGTGCCATCAGGCCGGGACTAGCGGGAGTAGATACGCAGTATTTT. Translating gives CAIRPGLAGVDTQYF.

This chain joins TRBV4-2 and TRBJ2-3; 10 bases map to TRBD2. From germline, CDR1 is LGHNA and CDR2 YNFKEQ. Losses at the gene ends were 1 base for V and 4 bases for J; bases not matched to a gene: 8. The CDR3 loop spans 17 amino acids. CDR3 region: CASSQGLAGGLADTQYF. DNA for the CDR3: TGTGCCAGCAGCCAAGGCTTAGCGGGGGGCCTCGCAGATACGCAGTATTTT.

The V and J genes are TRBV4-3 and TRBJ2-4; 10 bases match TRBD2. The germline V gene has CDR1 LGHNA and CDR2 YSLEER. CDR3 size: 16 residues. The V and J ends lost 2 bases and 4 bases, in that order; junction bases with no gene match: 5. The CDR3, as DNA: TGCGCCAGCAGCCAATCCTGGACTAGCGGAAAAAACATTCAGTACTTC. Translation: CASSQSWTSGKNIQYF.

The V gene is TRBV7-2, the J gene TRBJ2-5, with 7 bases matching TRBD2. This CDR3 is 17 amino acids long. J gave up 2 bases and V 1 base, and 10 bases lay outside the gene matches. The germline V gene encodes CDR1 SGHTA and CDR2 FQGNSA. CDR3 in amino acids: CASSLVGRASGQETQYF. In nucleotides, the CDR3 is TGTGCCAGCAGCTTAGTCGGTCGAGCTAGCGGACAAGAGACCCAGTACTTC.

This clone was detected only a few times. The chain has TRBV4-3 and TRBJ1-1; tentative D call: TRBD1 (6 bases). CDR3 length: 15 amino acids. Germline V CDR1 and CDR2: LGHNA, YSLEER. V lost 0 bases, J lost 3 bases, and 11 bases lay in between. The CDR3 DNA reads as TGCGCCAGCAGCCAAGAAACAGGGTGGGACACTGAAGCTTTCTTT. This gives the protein CASSQETGWDTEAFF.

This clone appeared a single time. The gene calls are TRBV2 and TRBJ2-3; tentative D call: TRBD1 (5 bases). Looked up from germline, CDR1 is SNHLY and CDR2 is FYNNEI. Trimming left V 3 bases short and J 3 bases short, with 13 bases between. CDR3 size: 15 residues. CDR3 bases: TGTGCCAGCAGTGAGCACAGGCAAGAGACAGATACGCAGTATTTT. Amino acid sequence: CASSEHRQETDTQYF.

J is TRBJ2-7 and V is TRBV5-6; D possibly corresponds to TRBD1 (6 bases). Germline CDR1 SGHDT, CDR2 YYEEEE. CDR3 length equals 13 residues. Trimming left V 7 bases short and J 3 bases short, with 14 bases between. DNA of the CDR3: TGTGCCAGCCTACCACTAGGGGGCTACGAGCAGTACTTC. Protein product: CASLPLGGYEQYF.

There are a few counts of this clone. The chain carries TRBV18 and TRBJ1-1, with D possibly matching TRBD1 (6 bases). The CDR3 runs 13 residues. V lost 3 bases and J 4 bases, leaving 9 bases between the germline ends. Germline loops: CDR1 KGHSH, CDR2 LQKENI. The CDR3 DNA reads TGTGCCAGCTCACCCCGAGGGGGCACTGAAGCTTTCTTT. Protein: CASSPRGGTEAFF.

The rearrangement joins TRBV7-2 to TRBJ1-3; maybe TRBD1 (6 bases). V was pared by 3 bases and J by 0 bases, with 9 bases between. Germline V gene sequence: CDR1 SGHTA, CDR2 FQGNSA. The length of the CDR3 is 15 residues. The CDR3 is CASSFTGTSGNTIYF. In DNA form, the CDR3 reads TGTGCCAGCAGCTTTACAGGGACCTCTGGAAACACCATATATTTT.

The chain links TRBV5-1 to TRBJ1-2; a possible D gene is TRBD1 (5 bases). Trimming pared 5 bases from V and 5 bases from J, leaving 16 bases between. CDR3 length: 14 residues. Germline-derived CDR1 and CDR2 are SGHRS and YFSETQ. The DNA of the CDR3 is TGCGCCAGCAGTGGGGCAGCCCCCCATTATGGCTACACCTTC. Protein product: CASSGAAPHYGYTF.

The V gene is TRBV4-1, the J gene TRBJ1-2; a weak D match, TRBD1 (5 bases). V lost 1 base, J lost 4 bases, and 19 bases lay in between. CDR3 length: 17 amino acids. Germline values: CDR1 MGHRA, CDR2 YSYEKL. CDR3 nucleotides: TGCGCCAGCAGCCAAGCAAACTTCGGAACAGGAAGCTATGGCTACACCTTC. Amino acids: CASSQANFGTGSYGYTF.

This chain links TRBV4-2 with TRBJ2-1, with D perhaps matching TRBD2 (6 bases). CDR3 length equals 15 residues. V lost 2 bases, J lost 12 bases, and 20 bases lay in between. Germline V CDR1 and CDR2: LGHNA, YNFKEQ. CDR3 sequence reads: CASSQSGPGMRRQFF. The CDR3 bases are TGTGCCAGCAGCCAAAGCGGGCCTGGGATGAGGCGGCAGTTCTTC.

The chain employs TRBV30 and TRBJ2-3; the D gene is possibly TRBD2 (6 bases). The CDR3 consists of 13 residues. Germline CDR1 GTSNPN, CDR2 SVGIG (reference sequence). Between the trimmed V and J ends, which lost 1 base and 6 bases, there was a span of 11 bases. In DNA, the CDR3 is TGTGCCTGGAGTGGACTAGTTCCGGATACGCAGTATTTT. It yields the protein CAWSGLVPDTQYF.

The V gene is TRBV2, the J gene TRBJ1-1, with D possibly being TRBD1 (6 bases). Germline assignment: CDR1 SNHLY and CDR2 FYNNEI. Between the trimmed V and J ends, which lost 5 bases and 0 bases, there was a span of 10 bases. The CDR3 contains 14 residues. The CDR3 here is CASSPRGLNTEAFF. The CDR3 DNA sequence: TGTGCCAGCAGTCCCAGGGGCTTGAACACTGAAGCTTTCTTT.

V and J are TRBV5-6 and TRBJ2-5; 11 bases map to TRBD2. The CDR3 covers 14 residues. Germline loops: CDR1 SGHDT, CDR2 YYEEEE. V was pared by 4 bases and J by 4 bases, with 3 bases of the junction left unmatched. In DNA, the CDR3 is TGTGCCAGCAGCCTTACTAGCGGGGGAGAGACCCAGTACTTC. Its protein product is CASSLTSGGETQYF.

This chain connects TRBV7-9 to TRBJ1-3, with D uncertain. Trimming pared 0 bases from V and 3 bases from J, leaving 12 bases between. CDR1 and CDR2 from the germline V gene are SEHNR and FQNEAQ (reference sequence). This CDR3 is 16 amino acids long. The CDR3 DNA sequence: TGTGCCAGCAGCTTAGCGAAGACTGGACTTGGAAACACCATATATTTT. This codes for CASSLAKTGLGNTIYF.

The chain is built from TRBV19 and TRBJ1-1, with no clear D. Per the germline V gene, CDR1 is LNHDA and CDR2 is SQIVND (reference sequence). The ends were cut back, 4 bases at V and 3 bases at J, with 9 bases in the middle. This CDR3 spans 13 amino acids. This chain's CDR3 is CASSTPGHTEAFF. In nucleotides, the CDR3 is TGTGCCAGTAGTACCCCTGGCCACACTGAAGCTTTCTTT.

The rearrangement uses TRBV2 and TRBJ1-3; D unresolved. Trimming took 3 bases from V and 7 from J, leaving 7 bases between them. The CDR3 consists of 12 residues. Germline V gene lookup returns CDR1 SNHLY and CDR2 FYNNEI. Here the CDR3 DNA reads TGTGCCAGCAGTGACGTTTATAACACCATATATTTT. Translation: CASSDVYNTIYF.